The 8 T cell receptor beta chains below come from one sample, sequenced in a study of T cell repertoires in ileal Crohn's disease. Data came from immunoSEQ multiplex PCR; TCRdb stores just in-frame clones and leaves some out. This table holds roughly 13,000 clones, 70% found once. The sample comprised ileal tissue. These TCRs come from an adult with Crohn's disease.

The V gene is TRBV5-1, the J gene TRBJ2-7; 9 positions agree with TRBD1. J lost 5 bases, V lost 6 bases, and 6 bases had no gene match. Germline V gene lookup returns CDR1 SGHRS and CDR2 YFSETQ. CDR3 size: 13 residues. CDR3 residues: CASKTGGNNEQYF. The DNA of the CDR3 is TGCGCCAGCAAAACAGGGGGCAACAACGAGCAGTACTTC.

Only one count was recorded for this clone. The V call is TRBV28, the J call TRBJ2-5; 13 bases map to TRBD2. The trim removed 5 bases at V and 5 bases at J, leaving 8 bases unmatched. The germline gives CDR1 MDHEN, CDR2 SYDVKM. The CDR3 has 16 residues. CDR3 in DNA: TGTGCCAGCAGTCCCGGACTAGCGGGGGCCGGGGAGACCCAGTACTTC. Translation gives CASSPGLAGAGETQYF.

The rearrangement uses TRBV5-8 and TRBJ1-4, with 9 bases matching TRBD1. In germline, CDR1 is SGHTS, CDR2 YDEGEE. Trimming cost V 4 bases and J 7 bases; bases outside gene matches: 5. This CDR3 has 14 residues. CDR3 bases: TGTGCCAGCAGCCAGACAGGGGGAGTTGAAAAACTGTTTTTT. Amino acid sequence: CASSQTGGVEKLFF.

CDR3 protein: CASSLRLAGAGETQYF. CDR3 coding DNA: TGTGCCAGCAGTCTGAGACTAGCGGGGGCCGGGGAGACCCAGTACTTC. The chain combines TRBV27 with TRBJ2-5; 12 bases align to TRBD2. The CDR3 is 16 amino acids. Per the germline V gene, CDR1 is MNHEY and CDR2 is SMNVEV (reference sequence). Trimming at V came to 5 bases and at J to 5 bases, leaving 9 bases not matched to a gene.

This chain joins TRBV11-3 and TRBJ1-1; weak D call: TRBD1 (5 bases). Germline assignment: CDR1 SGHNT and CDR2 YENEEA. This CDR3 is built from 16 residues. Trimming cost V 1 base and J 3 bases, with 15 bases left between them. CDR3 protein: CASSLAPGAGDTEAFF. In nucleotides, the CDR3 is TGTGCCAGCAGCTTAGCTCCGGGCGCGGGGGACACTGAAGCTTTCTTT.

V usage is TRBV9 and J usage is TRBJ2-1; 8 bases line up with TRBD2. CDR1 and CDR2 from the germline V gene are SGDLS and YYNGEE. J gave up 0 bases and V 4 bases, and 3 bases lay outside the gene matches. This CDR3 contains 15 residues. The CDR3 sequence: CASSRGGPSYNEQFF. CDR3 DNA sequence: TGTGCCAGCAGCCGCGGGGGGCCCTCCTACAATGAGCAGTTCTTC.

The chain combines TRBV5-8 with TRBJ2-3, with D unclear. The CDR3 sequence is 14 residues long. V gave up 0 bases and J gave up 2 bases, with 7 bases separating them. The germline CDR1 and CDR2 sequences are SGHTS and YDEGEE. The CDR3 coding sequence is TGTGCCAGCAGCTTGGCGGGTTTCACAGATACGCAGTATTTT. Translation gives CASSLAGFTDTQYF.

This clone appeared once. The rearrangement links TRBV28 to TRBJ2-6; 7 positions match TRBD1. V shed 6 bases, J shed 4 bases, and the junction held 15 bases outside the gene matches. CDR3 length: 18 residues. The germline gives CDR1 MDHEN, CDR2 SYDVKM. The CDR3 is CASSPRQGSTLGANVLTF. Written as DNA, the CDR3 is TGTGCCAGCAGCCCTAGACAGGGCTCAACTCTGGGGGCCAACGTCCTGACTTTC.